The T cell receptor (beta chain) described here comes from a study of cytomegalovirus exposure and HLA in healthy donors. Study as a whole: Earlier sequencing of some 180 million T cells yielded around 100 million unique TCR beta sequences.

This clone appeared a few times. Its antigen is currently unknown. The study, taken as a whole, reports: Earlier analysis yielded a pattern in which most TCR beta V segments were productive about 90% or about 30% of the time. The HLA-A and HLA-B alleles of most subjects were reportedly predicted accurately from TCR beta sequences.

Primers included in the PCR were 60 Vbeta and 13 Jbeta primers. Profiled with immunoSEQ multiplex PCR; TCRdb holds only in-frame clones, not every one. The sample lists 120,000 or so clones; about 68% were seen once. The CDR3 sequence is 13 residues long. Germline values: CDR1 SGHKS, CDR2 YYEKEE (reference sequence). V shed 4 bases and J shed 5 bases, with 10 bases lying between them. The origin of this receptor is a man aged 40-50 years in good health and CMV-seropositive. Source material: PBMCs. The rearrangement joins TRBV5-5 to TRBJ1-5, with D uncertain. The CDR3 region is CASSLDWYQPQHF. The CDR3 nucleotides read TGTGCCAGCAGCCTGGACTGGTATCAGCCCCAGCATTTT.